This passage covers 21 T cell receptor beta chains from one sample sequenced in a study of control samples from healthy donors and cancer patients. Measured with immunoSEQ multiplex PCR; TCRdb has only the in-frame clones, and not every one. This table has roughly 80,000 clones, roughly 88% appearing once. Sequencing was carried out using blood. These receptor sequences come from a woman aged 45-65 years in good health.

CDR3 sequence: CASSEMENTEAFF. DNA for the CDR3: TGTGCCAGCAGTGAAATGGAGAACACTGAAGCTTTCTTT. V is TRBV2 and J is TRBJ1-1; no definite D call. Germline V gene data show CDR1 as SNHLY and CDR2 as FYNNEI. V dropped 2 bases and J dropped 1 base, with 5 bases sitting between them. This CDR3 is built from 13 residues.

This clone was seen only once. The J gene is TRBJ1-1, the V gene TRBV10-3, with TRBD1 identical over 7 bases. V dropped 3 bases and J dropped 3; count of bases not matched to a gene: 4. This CDR3 spans 14 amino acids. CDR1 and CDR2 from the germline V gene are ENHRY and SYGVKD. The CDR3 coding sequence is TGTGCCATCAGTGAAACAGGGGCGTACACTGAAGCTTTCTTT. Its translation is CAISETGAYTEAFF.

The rearrangement links TRBV4-1 to TRBJ1-1, with D possibly matching TRBD1 (6 bases). The CDR3 is 15 amino acids. The V and J ends lost 4 bases and 0 bases respectively, with 12 bases between them. Germline V CDR1 and CDR2: MGHRA, YSYEKL. CDR3 amino acids: CASSLLQGMNTEAFF. CDR3 in DNA: TGCGCCAGCAGCCTTCTACAGGGTATGAACACTGAAGCTTTCTTT.

This clone appeared once. The V call is TRBV6-5, the J call TRBJ1-1; D is uncertain. The length of the CDR3 is 12 residues. The V gene's germline CDR1 is MNHEY and CDR2 SVGAGI. V lost 10 bases and J lost 5, with 14 bases in between. CDR3 DNA: TGTGCCATTGCGCCGTCGTTTACTGAAGCTTTCTTT. Its translation: CAIAPSFTEAFF.

The chain couples TRBV5-1 to TRBJ1-4, with a weak D call TRBD1 (6 bases). The V gene's germline CDR1 is SGHRS and CDR2 YFSETQ. The CDR3 loop spans 16 amino acids. V lost 2 bases and J 0 bases, leaving 11 bases between the germline ends. This CDR3 reads CASSLGGYATNEKLFF. The CDR3 DNA is TGCGCCAGCAGCTTAGGGGGATATGCAACTAATGAAAAACTGTTTTTT. Full variable domain (outside the CDR3, taken from reference TRBV5-1 and TRBJ1-4): KAGVTQTPRYLIKTRGQQVTLSCSPISGHRSVSWYQQTPGQGLQFLFEYFSETQRNKGNFPGRFSGRQFSNSRSEMNVSTLELGDSALYLCASSLGGYATNEKLFFGSGTQLSVL.

Concerning this clone itself: The junction departs from germline at one end; a sequencing error may be responsible. The rearrangement links TRBV27 to TRBJ2-7; maybe TRBD2 (6 bases). This CDR3 spans 13 amino acids. The germline CDR1 and CDR2 sequences are MNHEY and SMNVEV (reference sequence). The CDR3 sequence: CASTPFMGGQEAF. The CDR3 nucleotides are TGTGCCAGCACTCCTTTTATGGGAGGCCAGGAAGCCTTC.

The genes are TRBV20-1 and TRBJ1-1; D call uncertain. The CDR3 has 11 amino acids. Germline CDR1 reads DFQATT; CDR2 reads SNEGSKA (reference sequence). Trimming left V 0 bases short and J 3 bases short, with 2 bases between. The CDR3 here is CSAREDTEAFF. The CDR3 nucleotides read TGCAGTGCTAGAGAGGACACTGAAGCTTTCTTT.

The chain couples TRBV5-4 to TRBJ2-6, with unresolved D. Germline CDR1 and CDR2: SGHNT and YYREEE (reference sequence). The CDR3 totals 16 residues. With 0 bases removed from V and 0 bases from J, the gap between germline ends came to 7 bases. This CDR3 is CASSLVSYSGANVLTF. CDR3 nucleotide sequence: TGTGCCAGCAGCTTGGTCAGCTACTCTGGGGCCAACGTCCTGACTTTC.

V usage is TRBV5-6 and J usage is TRBJ1-1; 8 nucleotides align to TRBD1. This CDR3 has 12 residues. Trimming took 3 bases from V and 11 from J; bases not matched to a gene: 6. Germline V CDR1 and CDR2: SGHDT, YYEEEE. In DNA form, the CDR3 reads TGTGCCAGCAGCTCCATGACAGGGGTTGCTTTCTTT. This gives the protein CASSSMTGVAFF.

The rearrangement joins TRBV12-3 or TRBV12-4 to TRBJ2-7, with D uncertain. The CDR3 loop spans 12 amino acids. V was clipped by 4 bases and J by 4 bases, with 8 bases between them. The CDR3 loop is CASSYNSYEQYF. As DNA, the CDR3 is TGTGCCAGCAGTTATAATAGTTACGAGCAGTACTTC.

This chain joins TRBV3-1 (or the pseudogene TRBV3-2) and TRBJ1-2; possibly TRBD1 for D (5 bases). V was cut by 3 bases and J by 2 bases, with 19 bases left in between. The length of the CDR3 is 17 residues. Germline V lookup: CDR1 LGHDT, CDR2 YNNKEL (reference sequence). The CDR3 sequence: CASSQTSRGGSNYGYTF. CDR3 DNA: TGTGCCAGCAGCCAGACGTCGCGGGGCGGTAGCAACTATGGCTACACCTTC.

This clone was seen once. The V gene is TRBV2, the J gene TRBJ1-4; D is possibly TRBD1 (5 bases). From germline, CDR1 is SNHLY and CDR2 FYNNEI. Trimming left V 6 bases short and J 1 base short, with 9 bases between. This CDR3 spans 14 amino acids. CDR3 protein: CASRQTETNEKLFF. In DNA, the CDR3 is TGTGCCAGCAGACAGACAGAAACTAATGAAAAACTGTTTTTT.

The V and J genes are TRBV4-2 and TRBJ1-5; 7 nucleotides agree with TRBD1. Looked up from germline, CDR1 is LGHNA and CDR2 is YNFKEQ. J lost 11 bases, V lost 0 bases, and 10 bases had no gene match. The CDR3 has 15 amino acids. CDR3: CASSQDGTALEAQHF. In DNA form, the CDR3 reads TGTGCCAGCAGCCAAGACGGGACAGCCTTGGAGGCCCAGCATTTT.

This clone is a singleton in its sample. The chain combines TRBV4-2 with TRBJ1-6; no firm D call. V was pared by 0 bases and J by 7 bases, with 7 bases between. Germline V gives CDR1 LGHNA, CDR2 YNFKEQ. CDR3 length: 14 amino acids. The CDR3 reads CASSQERGNSPLHF. In nucleotides, the CDR3 is TGTGCCAGCAGCCAAGAGCGCGGAAATTCACCCCTCCACTTT.

The V call is TRBV10-1, the J call TRBJ1-1; weak D call: TRBD1 (5 bases). The CDR3 is made up of 15 amino acids. CDR1 is WNHNN and CDR2 is SYGVQD in the germline V gene (reference sequence). V lost 0 bases, J lost 3 bases, and 11 bases lay in between. The CDR3: CASSESKVGDTEAFF. In DNA form, the CDR3 reads TGCGCCAGCAGTGAGTCCAAGGTAGGGGACACTGAAGCTTTCTTT.

The rearrangement joins TRBV13 to TRBJ2-6; D call uncertain. V was cut by 7 bases and J by 0 bases, with 13 bases left in between. This CDR3 has 16 residues. The germline V gene encodes CDR1 PRHDT and CDR2 FYEKMQ (reference sequence). CDR3: CASTPRETSGANVLTF. The CDR3 DNA is TGTGCCAGCACCCCCAGAGAAACCTCTGGGGCCAACGTCCTGACTTTC.

The genes are TRBV9 and TRBJ2-1; 8 bases fit TRBD2. This CDR3 is 16 amino acids long. Germline V gene data show CDR1 as SGDLS and CDR2 as YYNGEE. Losses at the gene ends were 4 bases for V and 9 bases for J; bases not matched to a gene: 15. The CDR3: CASSPTSGLGELEQFF. As DNA, the CDR3 is TGTGCCAGCAGCCCAACGTCGGGACTAGGCGAACTTGAGCAGTTCTTC.

This sequence joins TRBV18 and TRBJ2-3, with D perhaps matching TRBD2 (6 bases). The CDR3 has 13 amino acids. Trimming cost V 1 base and J 6 bases, with 8 bases left between them. The germline CDR1 and CDR2 sequences are KGHSH and LQKENI. CDR3 in DNA: TGTGCCAGCTCACCACAGGGACTTGATACGCAGTATTTT. It is translated as CASSPQGLDTQYF.

The J gene is TRBJ2-7, the V gene TRBV5-6; a possible D gene is TRBD2 (6 bases). Germline CDR1 and CDR2: SGHDT and YYEEEE. The V end lost 7 bases, the J end lost 11 bases, and 19 bases lay between the germline ends. The CDR3 extends over 12 amino acids. CDR3 coding DNA: TGTGCCAGCGCTGGGGGAGGTGACGGGGAGTACTTC. Translating it yields CASAGGGDGEYF. The full variable domain, its missing parts supplied by reference TRBV5-6 and TRBJ2-7, is DAGVTQSPTHLIKTRGQQVTLRCSPKSGHDTVSWYQQALGQGPQFIFQYYEEEERQRGNFPDRFSGHQFPNYSSELNVNALLLGDSALYLCASAGGGDGEYFGPGTRLTVT.

The CDR3, as DNA: TGTGCCAGCAGACCCGGACAGGGGCTTTTCAGAACTGAAGCTTTCTTT. This codes for CASRPGQGLFRTEAFF. The chain is built from TRBV5-8 and TRBJ1-1; TRBD1 matches 9 bases. This CDR3 has 16 amino acids. Germline-derived CDR1 and CDR2 are SGHTS and YDEGEE. V lost 5 bases and J lost 5; bases outside the gene matches: 13.

V is TRBV12-5 and J is TRBJ1-1; the D gene is possibly TRBD1 (5 bases). The length of the CDR3 is 18 residues. Germline values: CDR1 LGHNT, CDR2 FRNRAP. V dropped 0 bases and J dropped 1 base, with 18 bases sitting between them. The CDR3 DNA follows: TGTGCTAGTGGTTTGGTAATCTCGGCAGGGAAGGGGAACACTGAAGCTTTCTTT. This codes for CASGLVISAGKGNTEAFF.